What follows are 22 T cell receptor beta chains derived from one specimen sequenced in a study of T cell changes during pregnancy in multiple sclerosis. This table comes from immunoSEQ multiplex PCR, and its TCRdb copy is limited to in-frame clones, with some not included. The repertoire holds tens of thousands of clones, with roughly 88% as singletons. Sequenced material: peripheral blood, taken in the first trimester of pregnancy. Receptors originate from a female donor with multiple sclerosis, enrolled in a pregnancy study.

This chain joins TRBV19 and TRBJ1-4; 7 bases line up with TRBD1. After removal of 4 bases from V and 4 bases from J, the junction contained 6 bases not matched to a gene. The germline gives CDR1 LNHDA, CDR2 SQIVND (reference sequence). This CDR3 region has 15 residues. CDR3 DNA sequence: TGTGCCAGTAGTACCCCGACAGGGAATAATGAAAAACTGTTTTTT. Translated, it gives CASSTPTGNNEKLFF.

V is TRBV5-1 and J is TRBJ2-7, with 8 bases lining up with TRBD1. The CDR3 length is 14 residues. V trimming: 3 bases; J trimming: 4 bases; junction bases outside the gene matches: 6. The germline CDR1 and CDR2 sequences are SGHRS and YFSETQ. The DNA of the CDR3 is TGCGCCAGCAGCTCCGGGACAGGCTTTTACGAGCAGTACTTC. It codes for CASSSGTGFYEQYF.

The rearrangement joins TRBV5-6 to TRBJ1-1; weak D call: TRBD1 (5 bases). CDR3 length equals 14 residues. Trimming took 6 bases from V and 1 from J, leaving 13 bases between them. Per germline, CDR1 SGHDT and CDR2 YYEEEE. This CDR3 reads CASTQGRWNTEAFF. The CDR3 DNA reads as TGTGCCAGCACCCAGGGCAGGTGGAACACTGAAGCTTTCTTT.

The genes are TRBV7-2 and TRBJ1-3; the D is unclear. CDR1 is SGHTA and CDR2 is FQGNSA in the germline V gene. V dropped 5 bases and J dropped 0 bases, with 8 bases sitting between them. This CDR3 has 14 residues. The CDR3 sequence is CASSQQPSGNTIYF. CDR3 nucleotide sequence: TGTGCCAGCAGCCAACAGCCCTCTGGAAACACCATATATTTT.

The chain links TRBV29-1 to TRBJ1-5; D call uncertain. The V gene lost 7 bases and the J gene lost 8 bases, with 12 bases spanning the gap. The CDR3 loop spans 11 amino acids. In germline, CDR1 is SQVTM, CDR2 ANQGSEA. CDR3 in amino acids: CSAPCLKPQHF. The CDR3 coding sequence is TGCAGCGCCCCGTGTTTAAAGCCCCAGCATTTT.

This chain links TRBV19 with TRBJ2-2; D is undetermined. V lost 4 bases to trimming and J lost 2 bases, with 8 bases between them. The germline V gene has CDR1 LNHDA and CDR2 SQIVND (reference sequence). The CDR3 length is 14 residues. The CDR3 DNA sequence: TGTGCCAGTAGTAATTCCAGAAACACCGGGGAGCTGTTTTTT. Translating it yields CASSNSRNTGELFF. Complete variable domain (other parts from reference TRBV19 and TRBJ2-2): DGGITQSPKYLFRKEGQNVTLSCEQNLNHDAMYWYRQDPGQGLRLIYYSQIVNDFQKGDIAEGYSVSREKKESFPLTVTSAQKNPTAFYLCASSNSRNTGELFFGEGSRLTVL.

The V call is TRBV5-1, the J call TRBJ2-1, with D tentatively TRBD2 (7 bases). The CDR3 is 17 residues long. Germline values: CDR1 SGHRS, CDR2 YFSETQ. V lost 0 bases and J lost 3, with 16 bases in between. CDR3 amino acids: CASSLEGGRTSYNEQFF. CDR3 in DNA: TGCGCCAGCAGCTTGGAGGGGGGGAGGACCAGCTACAATGAGCAGTTCTTC.

CDR3 nucleotide sequence: TGTGCCAGCCGGATGACAGGCACCTCCTATGGCTACACCTTC. Translated, it gives CASRMTGTSYGYTF. The chain uses TRBV5-6 and TRBJ1-2; D is possibly TRBD1 (6 bases). Germline V gene lookup returns CDR1 SGHDT and CDR2 YYEEEE. This CDR3 has 14 residues. Trimming took off 7 bases at V and 4 bases at J, with 17 bases between the two ends.

As regards this clone: At one end, the junction sequence differs from germline, possibly due to a read error. The chain has TRBV30 and TRBJ2-5, with TRBD1 matching over 9 bases. CDR3 length equals 13 residues. Germline V gene sequence: CDR1 GTSNPN, CDR2 SVGIG (reference sequence). In DNA form, the CDR3 reads TGTGCCTGGACCACTACCGGGACAGGGACCATCAACTTC. Protein sequence: CAWTTTGTGTINF.

This chain uses TRBV7-2 with TRBJ2-5, with 7 nucleotides matching TRBD2. Germline V lookup: CDR1 SGHTA, CDR2 FQGNSA. Trimming at V came to 3 bases and at J to 3 bases, leaving 10 bases not matched to a gene. This CDR3 contains 16 residues. CDR3 residues: CASSFGGGPWEETQYF. Here the CDR3 DNA reads TGTGCCAGCAGCTTCGGGGGAGGGCCTTGGGAAGAGACCCAGTACTTC.

This chain joins TRBV2 and TRBJ1-1, with 7 bases identical to TRBD1. This CDR3 comprises 14 residues. With V trimmed by 5 bases and J by 7 bases, 10 bases remained unmatched. The germline gives CDR1 SNHLY, CDR2 FYNNEI. The CDR3 spells CASSWTGGVGEAFF. The CDR3 nucleotides are TGTGCCAGCAGTTGGACAGGAGGAGTCGGTGAAGCTTTCTTT.

This clone was seen just once. Here the CDR3 DNA reads TGTGCCAGCAGCTCGCGGACAGGGAATGAAAAACTGTTTTTT. Translating gives CASSSRTGNEKLFF. The chain links TRBV9 to TRBJ1-4; 8 bases agree with TRBD1. Trimming removed 4 bases from V and 5 bases from J; junction bases left unmatched: 4. The CDR3 has 14 amino acids. CDR1 and CDR2 (germline): SGDLS, YYNGEE.

The chain uses TRBV2 and TRBJ1-2, with 7 bases aligning to TRBD1. V was pared by 6 bases and J by 2 bases, with 3 bases of the junction left unmatched. This CDR3 is built from 13 residues. Per germline, CDR1 SNHLY and CDR2 FYNNEI. CDR3 sequence reads: CASRSQGNYGYTF. CDR3 DNA sequence: TGTGCCAGCAGGTCACAGGGGAACTATGGCTACACCTTC.

This chain uses TRBV5-1 with TRBJ1-2; D not resolved. With 5 bases removed from V and 1 base from J, the gap between germline ends came to 9 bases. The length of the CDR3 is 13 residues. Germline CDR1 SGHRS, CDR2 YFSETQ. The CDR3: CASRKEFNYGYTF. CDR3 bases: TGCGCCAGCAGAAAGGAGTTTAACTATGGCTACACCTTC.

The chain joins TRBV6-5 to TRBJ2-2; 12 nucleotides match TRBD2. This CDR3 is 16 amino acids long. Germline V CDR1 and CDR2: MNHEY, SVGAGI. V lost 2 bases and J lost 5; bases outside the gene matches: 3. DNA of the CDR3: TGTGCCAGCAGTTACCCCGGGACTAGCGGGACCGGGGAGCTGTTTTTT. Amino acids: CASSYPGTSGTGELFF.

The gene calls are TRBV27 and TRBJ1-1, with TRBD1 matching over 12 bases. The CDR3 consists of 14 residues. Trimming at V came to 9 bases and at J to 12 bases, leaving 14 bases not matched to a gene. The germline CDR1 and CDR2 sequences are MNHEY and SMNVEV (reference sequence). CDR3 sequence (DNA): TGTGCCAGTAGAGGGGGACAGGGGGCGAAGGGAACTTTCTTT. The encoded protein is CASRGGQGAKGTFF.

The V call is TRBV4-3, the J call TRBJ1-5; D might be TRBD1 (6 bases). Germline lookup yields CDR1 LGHNA and CDR2 YSLEER. The CDR3 totals 14 residues. The germline V and J ends were trimmed by 0 bases and 9 bases, with 12 bases remaining between them. The DNA for the CDR3 is TGCGCCAGCAGCCAAGAACTACAGGGACCGCCCCAGCATTTT. This encodes CASSQELQGPPQHF.

The chain joins TRBV18 to TRBJ2-5; D might be TRBD1 (6 bases). CDR1 is KGHSH and CDR2 is LQKENI in the germline V gene. V was clipped by 6 bases and J by 2 bases, with 19 bases between them. The CDR3 is made up of 16 amino acids. This CDR3 reads CASSLRQDSIQETQYF. The CDR3 DNA reads as TGTGCCAGCTCCCTAAGACAGGACAGTATACAAGAGACCCAGTACTTC.

The V call is TRBV14, the J call TRBJ1-1, with D uncertain. V lost 2 bases and J 2 bases, leaving 18 bases between the germline ends. This CDR3 has 17 amino acids. CDR1 is SGHDN, CDR2 FVKESK, per germline. CDR3 sequence: CASSQSRGRVENTEAFF. CDR3 nucleotides: TGTGCCAGCAGCCAATCGCGCGGTCGTGTGGAAAACACTGAAGCTTTCTTT.

The V gene is TRBV18, the J gene TRBJ2-3, with D perhaps matching TRBD2 (5 bases). V lost 2 bases, J lost 9 bases, and 15 bases lay in between. The CDR3 has 14 residues. Germline loops: CDR1 KGHSH, CDR2 LQKENI. The CDR3: CASSPLGAVNTQYF. The CDR3 nucleotides read TGTGCCAGCTCACCATTGGGAGCCGTCAACACGCAGTATTTT.

This clone showed up just a few times. V gene TRBV18 combines with J gene TRBJ2-2; TRBD1 is a possible D gene (5 bases). CDR1 and CDR2 from the germline V gene are KGHSH and LQKENI. The length of the CDR3 is 15 residues. V dropped 4 bases and J dropped 0 bases, with 9 bases sitting between them. DNA of the CDR3: TGTGCCAGCTCACTAGGGGTGCCGAACACCGGGGAGCTGTTTTTT. Translating gives CASSLGVPNTGELFF.

The V and J genes are TRBV6-5 and TRBJ2-7, with 11 bases fitting TRBD2. Germline V gives CDR1 MNHEY, CDR2 SVGAGI. The CDR3 loop spans 15 amino acids. After removal of 6 bases from V and 5 bases from J, the junction contained 9 bases not matched to a gene. The CDR3 nucleotides read TGTGCCAGCAGCCCCACTAGCGGGAGTCTCAACGAGCAGTACTTC. This sequence encodes CASSPTSGSLNEQYF.